The source of this T cell receptor beta chain is a study of blood T cell repertoires in COVID-19. Generated by immunoSEQ multiplex PCR, the TCRdb table keeps only in-frame clones and is missing some. The sample shows about 320,000 clones, 86% of them seen only once. Trimming removed 8 bases at V and 0 bases at J, with 11 bases between. The CDR3 has 13 amino acids. Per the germline V gene, CDR1 is SNHLY and CDR2 is FYNNEI. The receptor comes from a woman between 45 and 60 years old with acute or convalescent COVID-19. Sequenced material: peripheral blood. The chain joins TRBV2 to TRBJ2-7, with TRBD1 as a possible D gene (5 bases). The DNA of the CDR3 is TGTGCCAGCCGGACAATTAGCTCCTACGAGCAGTACTTC. Its protein product is CASRTISSYEQYF.